The rows below give T cell receptor beta chains drawn from one sample of a study of cytomegalovirus exposure and HLA in healthy donors. Assay: immunoSEQ multiplex PCR; the TCRdb copy retains only in-frame clones and omits some. The table has about 140,000 clones, about three quarters seen once. What was sequenced was PBMCs. All receptors come from a female donor in good health and CMV-seronegative. The CDR3 runs from the conserved cysteine through the conserved F or W. The D gene is left open where the match is weak. Expanded clones get a size class; other rows say once, few or many, or leave the size out.

-,TRBV6-1,-,13,TRBJ2-2,TGTGCCAGCAGTGAAGCGCGGACCGGGGAGCTGTTTTTT,CASSEARTGELFF
TRBD1,TRBV27,-,14,TRBJ1-2,TGTGCCAGCAGTCTAGGACAGGGGGTCTATGGCTACACCTTC,CASSLGQGVYGYTF
-,TRBV2,-,14,TRBJ1-4,TGTGCCAGCAGTGTCCGGGACATTAGTGAAAAACTGTTTTTT,CASSVRDISEKLFF
-,TRBV7-9,once,14,TRBJ2-7,TGTGCCAGCAGCTTGTACAGGCCCTCCTACGAGCAGTACTTC,CASSLYRPSYEQYF
-,TRBV7-6,once,13,TRBJ2-1,TGTGCCAGCAGCTTAGGTCCGGGTCCTGAGCAGTTCTTC,CASSLGPGPEQFF
TRBD1,TRBV27,-,15,TRBJ1-2,TGTGCCAGCAGTCCACAGGGGTATCCTAACTATGGCTACACCTTC,CASSPQGYPNYGYTF
-,TRBV18,-,13,TRBJ2-7,TGTGCCAGCTCACCAACAGGGACCTACGAGCAGTACTTC,CASSPTGTYEQYF
-,TRBV4-1,-,17,TRBJ2-1,TGCGCCAGCAGCCAACATTTCGGGATTTCCTCAAACAATGAGCAGTTCTTC,CASSQHFGISSNNEQFF
TRBD1,TRBV6-4,-,14,TRBJ2-7,TGTGCCAGCAGTGAGTCGGGACAGGGGTACGAGCAGTACTTC,CASSESGQGYEQYF
TRBD1,TRBV29-1,-,12,TRBJ2-7,TGCAGCGTTGAAAGGGGGCCCTACGAGCAGTACTTC,CSVERGPYEQYF
-,TRBV5-1,few,14,TRBJ2-7,TGCGCCAGCAGCTTGGCCAAAGCCACCTACGAGCAGTACTTC,CASSLAKATYEQYF
TRBD2,TRBV10-1,-,15,TRBJ2-5,TGCGCCAGCAGTGAGCCCAGCGGGGGGGCGGAGACCCAGTACTTC,CASSEPSGGAETQYF
-,TRBV2,-,13,TRBJ2-5,TGTGCCAGCAGCCGGGTACCCCAAGAGACCCAGTACTTC,CASSRVPQETQYF
-,TRBV6-6,few,14,TRBJ2-7,TGTGCCAGCGTACAGGACGGGAGCTCCTACGAGCAGTACTTC,CASVQDGSSYEQYF
-,TRBV30,few,13,TRBJ1-1,TGTGCCTGGAGTCTTACTTTGAACACTGAAGCTTTCTTT,CAWSLTLNTEAFF
-,TRBV11-2,-,11,TRBJ2-7,TGTGCCAGCACCCCCAACTACGAGCAGTACTTC,CASTPNYEQYF
-,TRBV10-1,-,13,TRBJ1-3,TGCGCCAGCAGTGGGGACTCAGGAAACACCATATATTTT,CASSGDSGNTIYF
-,TRBV21-1,-,15,TRBJ2-2,TGTGCCAGCAGCAAACAGAGGGAAGGCACCGGGGAGCTGTTTTTT,CASSKQREGTGELFF
-,TRBV19,-,19,TRBJ1-6,TGTGCCAGTAGTGCGCCGACAAACGCCGGAATACTCTATAATTCACCCCTCCACTTT,CASSAPTNAGILYNSPLHF
TRBD1,TRBV5-4,-,14,TRBJ2-7,TGTGCCAGCAGCGTACCCGGACAGGACTACGAGCAGTACTTC,CASSVPGQDYEQYF
TRBD2,TRBV29-1,-,13,TRBJ2-3,TGCAGCGCTCTAGCGGGAGCCCCAGATACGCAGTATTTT,CSALAGAPDTQYF
TRBD2,TRBV28,-,16,TRBJ2-7,TGTGCCAGCAGTTTATGGTCCCCTAGCGGGAGCTACGAGCAGTACTTC,CASSLWSPSGSYEQYF
-,TRBV10-2,-,14,TRBJ2-7,TGCGCCAGCAGTGACTCGCAGGGCCCCTACGAGCAGTACTTC,CASSDSQGPYEQYF
-,TRBV10-3,-,13,TRBJ1-1,TGTGCCATCAGTGGAACCCCGGTGACTGAAGCTTTCTTT,CAISGTPVTEAFF
TRBD2,TRBV27,-,16,TRBJ2-7,TGTGCCAGCAGTTTCATAGCGGGACCTCCGATATACGAGCAGTACTTC,CASSFIAGPPIYEQYF
TRBD2,TRBV9,once,18,TRBJ2-1,TGTGCCAGCAGCCACAGTCTAGCGGGGGTAAGCTCCTACAATGAGCAGTTCTTC,CASSHSLAGVSSYNEQFF
TRBD1,TRBV28,-,17,TRBJ1-5,TGTGCCAGCAGTTTATGGAGAGGGACAGACGACAATCAGCCCCAGCATTTT,CASSLWRGTDDNQPQHF
-,TRBV7-6,-,14,TRBJ2-1,TGTGCCAGCAGCTTACAGGGGGGCTACAATGAGCAGTTCTTC,CASSLQGGYNEQFF
-,TRBV7-9,-,11,TRBJ1-2,TGTGCCAGCAGCAGAGACAGGTCCTGGACCTTC,CASSRDRSWTF
TRBD2,TRBV30,-,15,TRBJ2-3,TGTGCCTGGAGTGTAGGGGCTAGCGGTACAGATACGCAGTATTTT,CAWSVGASGTDTQYF
-,TRBV7-2,-,13,TRBJ1-2,TGTGCCAGCAGCCTCGCGGGGCCCTGGGGCTACACCTTC,CASSLAGPWGYTF
-,TRBV29-1,-,12,TRBJ1-1,TGCAGCGTTTGGGACATTCGCACTGAAGCTTTCTTT,CSVWDIRTEAFF
-,TRBV5-6,-,15,TRBJ2-2,TGTGCCAGCAGCTTGGTTGGCAGGGGCGGCGGGGAGCTGTTTTTT,CASSLVGRGGGELFF
TRBD1,TRBV18,-,14,TRBJ1-2,TGTGCCAGCTCACCATCTAGGGACAGCTCATTCTACACCTTC,CASSPSRDSSFYTF
-,TRBV5-4,-,14,TRBJ2-7,TGTGCCAGCAGAACCCAGCCAGGGGCCGACGAGCAGTACTTC,CASRTQPGADEQYF
TRBD1,TRBV4-2,-,18,TRBJ2-3,TGTGCCAGCAGCCATCCCGGCGACAGGGGCCTTAGCACAGATACGCAGTATTTT,CASSHPGDRGLSTDTQYF
TRBD1,TRBV6-5,-,15,TRBJ2-7,TGTGCCAGTCAGCGGAACAGGGGCAATCCTAATGAGCAGTACTTC,CASQRNRGNPNEQYF
TRBD1,TRBV13,-,15,TRBJ1-3,TGTGCCAGCAGCTTAGATCCAGGGGGCTACGACACCATATATTTT,CASSLDPGGYDTIYF
-,TRBV4-1,-,17,TRBJ1-6,TGCGCCAGCAGCCAAGATAACAACGGCAGGGCGAATTCACCCCTCCACTTT,CASSQDNNGRANSPLHF
TRBD1,TRBV7-9,-,14,TRBJ1-4,TGTGCCAGCAGCCAGGTGGGACAGGGTGAAAAACTGTTTTTT,CASSQVGQGEKLFF
-,TRBV28,-,15,TRBJ1-2,TGTGCCAGCACCATAGGGGGGGGGAGGGTCTATGGCTACACCTTC,CASTIGGGRVYGYTF
-,TRBV6-1,-,14,TRBJ1-2,TGTGCCAGCAGTGAGGCGCAGGTAAACTATGGCTACACCTTC,CASSEAQVNYGYTF
TRBD1,TRBV6-1,few,17,TRBJ1-1,TGTGCCAGCAGTGAAGCGCTCGGACAGGGGGATAACACTGAAGCTTTCTTT,CASSEALGQGDNTEAFF
-,TRBV7-9,-,14,TRBJ1-4,TGTGCCAGCAGCTTAGTCCCAGGAAATGAAAAACTGTTTTTT,CASSLVPGNEKLFF
TRBD1,TRBV5-4,few,16,TRBJ1-4,TGTGCCAGCAGCTTCGGACAGGGGGCTTCTAATGAAAAACTGTTTTTT,CASSFGQGASNEKLFF
-,TRBV6-6,-,15,TRBJ1-1,TGTGCCAGCAGTTACTTGGACAGAGAGAACACTGAAGCTTTCTTT,CASSYLDRENTEAFF